Shown below are 23 T cell receptor beta chains from a single sample sequenced in a study of blood T cell repertoires in COVID-19. Method: immunoSEQ multiplex PCR; TCRdb's copy keeps in-frame clones and lacks some. The sample includes 130,000 or so clones, 80% to 90% of them seen just once. Sequencing was carried out using peripheral blood. All receptors come from a human donor in a cohort sampled during active COVID-19.

The CDR3: CASSLSGTGFYNEQFF. CDR3 nucleotide sequence: TGCGCCAGCAGCTTGTCCGGGACAGGGTTCTACAATGAGCAGTTCTTC. The chain has TRBV5-1 and TRBJ2-1; 9 bases fit TRBD1. Germline CDR1 SGHRS, CDR2 YFSETQ. This CDR3 has 16 residues. V shed 1 base, J shed 3 bases, and the junction held 5 bases outside the gene matches.

About this clone itself: The sample carries other DNA sequences with the same CDR3. Here the CDR3 reads CASSVGDRMNTEAFF. The CDR3 region has the DNA TGTGCCAGCAGCGTAGGGGACAGAATGAACACTGAAGCTTTCTTT. The chain combines TRBV9 with TRBJ1-1; 7 positions match TRBD1. Unmatched junction bases numbered 2, after V lost 0 bases and J lost 0 bases. The CDR3 runs 15 residues. CDR1 and CDR2 (germline): SGDLS, YYNGEE.

The chain recombines TRBV6-5 with TRBJ1-1; 9 bases are a match to TRBD1. Per germline, CDR1 MNHEY and CDR2 SVGAGI. The CDR3 runs 16 residues. V trimming: 0 bases; J trimming: 7 bases; junction bases outside the gene matches: 9. The CDR3 DNA is TGTGCCAGCAGTTACTCGAGGGGACAGGGAAAAATTGAAGCTTTCTTT. Its translation is CASSYSRGQGKIEAFF.

The chain is built from TRBV11-2 and TRBJ2-3; D uncertain. V lost 8 bases to trimming and J lost 11 bases, with 20 bases between them. The CDR3 covers 13 residues. The germline gives CDR1 SGHAT, CDR2 FQNNGV. The CDR3, as DNA: TGTGCCAGCGCTGTTCGCCTTTTCGGTTGGCAGTATTTT. Residues: CASAVRLFGWQYF.

This chain links TRBV29-1 with TRBJ2-7, with a weak D call TRBD1 (5 bases). Trimming took 0 bases from V and 5 from J, leaving 14 bases between them. CDR3 size: 14 residues. Germline V lookup: CDR1 SQVTM, CDR2 ANQGSEA. The CDR3 nucleotides are TGCAGCGTTGAAGATGTAAGGGGTGAAAACGAGCAGTACTTC. Encoded protein: CSVEDVRGENEQYF.

The V and J genes are TRBV4-1 and TRBJ1-5; D is undetermined. Trimming stripped 0 bases from V and 6 bases from J, with 6 bases between. The germline gives CDR1 MGHRA, CDR2 YSYEKL. The CDR3 totals 13 residues. CDR3 loop: CASSQDEVQPQHF. The CDR3 region has the DNA TGCGCCAGCAGCCAAGATGAGGTTCAGCCCCAGCATTTT.

The chain links TRBV27 to TRBJ1-4; D is uncertain. There are 12 residues in the CDR3. The V gene lost 3 bases and the J gene lost 8 bases, with 7 bases spanning the gap. Germline loops: CDR1 MNHEY, CDR2 SMNVEV (reference sequence). The CDR3 DNA follows: TGTGCCAGCAGTTTCTTGGGCGAAAAACTGTTTTTT. Its protein product is CASSFLGEKLFF.

This clone was seen a few times. The chain recombines TRBV4-1 with TRBJ1-5; the D is unclear. CDR1 and CDR2 (germline): MGHRA, YSYEKL. V lost 4 bases and J 5 bases, leaving 9 bases between the germline ends. The CDR3 length is 13 residues. The CDR3 coding sequence is TGCGCCAGCAGCCTCATCGGGGATCAGCCCCAGCATTTT. Protein sequence: CASSLIGDQPQHF.

This clone appeared once. The chain has TRBV5-1 and TRBJ1-2; 8 bases align to TRBD1. V was pared by 4 bases and J by 14 bases, with 16 bases of the junction left unmatched. Germline CDR1 is SGHRS and CDR2 is YFSETQ. CDR3 length: 14 residues. CDR3 sequence (DNA): TGCGCCAGCAGCGAAGGTAGCAGCCAGGGGGCGCCAACCTTC. Translation: CASSEGSSQGAPTF.

The chain uses TRBV24-1 and TRBJ1-4; 9 nucleotides match TRBD1. Germline V gene sequence: CDR1 KGHDR, CDR2 SFDVKD. The CDR3 is made up of 15 amino acids. With V trimmed by 2 bases and J by 4 bases, 1 base remained unmatched. The CDR3 coding sequence is TGTGCCACCAGTGATTGGGGACAGGGTAATGAAAAACTGTTTTTT. It codes for CATSDWGQGNEKLFF.

The chain carries TRBV11-3 and TRBJ1-3; D possibly corresponds to TRBD1 (6 bases). CDR3 size: 16 residues. V was clipped by 4 bases and J by 0 bases, with 13 bases between them. The germline gives CDR1 SGHNT, CDR2 YENEEA. The CDR3 loop reads CASSSGQTSSGNTIYF. The CDR3 coding sequence is TGTGCCAGCAGCTCAGGACAGACCTCCTCTGGAAACACCATATATTTT.

V and J are TRBV7-9 and TRBJ1-5, with 11 bases that match TRBD1. Germline trimming cut 5 bases from V and 7 bases from J; bases unmatched to any gene: 7. CDR1 and CDR2 (germline): SEHNR, FQNEAQ (reference sequence). The CDR3 sequence is 15 residues long. Here the CDR3 DNA reads TGTGCCAGCAGCCCAGGACGGACAGGGGGCCAGCCCCAGCATTTT. Its protein is CASSPGRTGGQPQHF.

This clone was counted between two and nine times. The CDR3 here is CASSLALIGGRTEAFF. The DNA for the CDR3 is TGTGCCAGCAGCTTAGCGCTGATCGGGGGGCGGACTGAAGCTTTCTTT. The rearrangement links TRBV7-9 to TRBJ1-1; D might be TRBD1 (6 bases). This CDR3 contains 16 residues. Germline lookup yields CDR1 SEHNR and CDR2 FQNEAQ (reference sequence). V gave up 0 bases and J gave up 5 bases, with 16 bases separating them.

The rearrangement joins TRBV27 to TRBJ2-7; D is unclear. The germline CDR1 and CDR2 sequences are MNHEY and SMNVEV (reference sequence). The CDR3 is 13 residues long. The ends were cut back, 10 bases at V and 2 bases at J, with 15 bases in the middle. The CDR3 loop reads CATNRWAAYEQYF. Here the CDR3 DNA reads TGTGCCACTAACCGGTGGGCAGCCTACGAGCAGTACTTC.

The chain is built from TRBV30 and TRBJ2-7; TRBD2 aligns across 8 bases. Germline CDR1 is GTSNPN and CDR2 is SVGIG (reference sequence). The V gene end was trimmed by 2 bases and the J gene end by 2 bases; junction bases not matched to a gene: 5. This CDR3 spans 14 amino acids. The CDR3 reads CAWSPGGGTYEQYF. CDR3 coding DNA: TGTGCCTGGAGTCCCGGGGGGGGCACCTACGAGCAGTACTTC.

The V call is TRBV2, the J call TRBJ1-2, with a tentative D call TRBD1 (6 bases). V shed 0 bases and J shed 7 bases, with 21 bases lying between them. This CDR3 region has 17 residues. CDR1 is SNHLY and CDR2 is FYNNEI in the germline V gene. CDR3 DNA sequence: TGTGCCAGCAGTGAAGCGAGGGTGGAGTGGTCCAGGGGTGGCTACACCTTC. This codes for CASSEARVEWSRGGYTF. The complete variable domain, with remaining parts taken from reference TRBV2 and TRBJ1-2, reads EPEVTQTPSHQVTQMGQEVILRCVPISNHLYFYWYRQILGQKVEFLVSFYNNEISEKSEIFDDQFSVERPDGSNFTLKIRSTKLEDSAMYFCASSEARVEWSRGGYTFGSGTRLTVV.

The chain joins TRBV14 to TRBJ1-3; D is undetermined. Trimming stripped 3 bases from V and 2 bases from J, with 8 bases between. This CDR3 is 14 amino acids long. Germline CDR1 is SGHDN and CDR2 is FVKESK. CDR3 nucleotides: TGTGCCAGCAGCCAGCGATATACTGGAAACACCATATATTTT. It specifies CASSQRYTGNTIYF.

The gene calls are TRBV5-4 and TRBJ2-3, with 7 bases identical to TRBD1. The CDR3 consists of 15 residues. V was clipped by 4 bases and J by 2 bases; unmatched bases: 7. The germline CDR1 and CDR2 sequences are SGHNT and YYREEE (reference sequence). The CDR3 nucleotides are TGTGCCAGCAGCCCCTCCGGGACAGACACAGATACGCAGTATTTT. This gives the protein CASSPSGTDTDTQYF.

DNA for the CDR3: TGTGCCAGCAGTTTAACGGGTATAGATGGCTACACCTTC. Residues: CASSLTGIDGYTF. The genes are TRBV27 and TRBJ1-2; D call uncertain. Trimming shortened V by 2 bases and J by 6 bases, and 10 bases separated the two germline ends. This CDR3 is built from 13 residues. Germline values: CDR1 MNHEY, CDR2 SMNVEV (reference sequence).

This chain links TRBV2 with TRBJ1-3; no clear D gene. The germline V gene has CDR1 SNHLY and CDR2 FYNNEI. The CDR3 has 14 residues. V was clipped by 5 bases and J by 3 bases, with 11 bases between them. CDR3: CASSFEVFGNTIYF. For the CDR3, the DNA is TGTGCCAGCAGTTTCGAGGTTTTTGGAAACACCATATATTTT. Looking up the rest from reference TRBV2 and TRBJ1-3 gives the full variable domain: EPEVTQTPSHQVTQMGQEVILRCVPISNHLYFYWYRQILGQKVEFLVSFYNNEISEKSEIFDDQFSVERPDGSNFTLKIRSTKLEDSAMYFCASSFEVFGNTIYFGEGSWLTVV.

The V gene is TRBV30, the J gene TRBJ1-1; the D gene is possibly TRBD1 (6 bases). The V gene's germline CDR1 is GTSNPN and CDR2 SVGIG (reference sequence). The CDR3 extends over 17 amino acids. V was pared by 3 bases and J by 0 bases, with 20 bases between. The CDR3 is CAWRRKGTGHMNTEAFF. The DNA of the CDR3 is TGTGCCTGGAGAAGAAAAGGAACAGGGCACATGAACACTGAAGCTTTCTTT.

This clone has just a few counts. This chain links TRBV6-5 with TRBJ2-7; 12 bases line up with TRBD2. The J segment lost 5 bases and the V segment lost 11 bases, leaving 13 bases of the junction unmatched. The CDR3 is 15 amino acids. Per the germline V gene, CDR1 is MNHEY and CDR2 is SVGAGI. The CDR3 spells CACRPSGGAWDEQYF. The CDR3 nucleotides read TGTGCCTGTCGACCTAGCGGGGGGGCCTGGGACGAGCAGTACTTC.

The chain joins TRBV29-1 to TRBJ1-2, with unresolved D. The CDR3 spans 12 residues. Germline CDR1 is SQVTM and CDR2 is ANQGSEA. The V end lost 1 base, the J end lost 4 bases, and 7 bases lay between the germline ends. The CDR3 here is CSVEGGSYGYTF. For the CDR3, the DNA is TGCAGCGTTGAAGGCGGATCCTATGGCTACACCTTC.